Each of the 10 T cell receptor beta chains below was sequenced from the same sample in a study of blood T cell repertoires in COVID-19. TCRdb's table, derived via immunoSEQ multiplex PCR, lists solely in-frame clones and lacks some. The table lists some 300,000 clones, around 90% of them singletons. The sample comprised PBMCs or T cells enriched from blood (not recorded which). These receptors were obtained from a young woman who had recovered from COVID-19.

The J gene is TRBJ2-7, the V gene TRBV27; possible D gene TRBD2, 6 bases. Trimming shortened V by 7 bases and J by 5 bases, and 15 bases separated the two germline ends. Germline V lookup: CDR1 MNHEY, CDR2 SMNVEV (reference sequence). The CDR3 has 13 amino acids. CDR3 residues: CASMRTTSNEQYF. The DNA for the CDR3 is TGTGCCAGCATGCGGACAACTAGCAACGAGCAGTACTTC.

The J gene is TRBJ1-4, the V gene TRBV7-9, with 8 nucleotides matching TRBD1. Germline CDR1 SEHNR, CDR2 FQNEAQ (reference sequence). J gave up 8 bases and V 5 bases, and 10 bases lay outside the gene matches. CDR3 length equals 15 residues. The CDR3 is CASSGRDRFNEKLFF. The CDR3 DNA is TGTGCCAGCAGCGGCCGGGACAGGTTTAACGAAAAACTGTTTTTT.

The chain combines TRBV10-3 with TRBJ2-7; 8 nucleotides line up with TRBD2. The CDR3 is made up of 16 amino acids. CDR1 ENHRY and CDR2 SYGVKD come from the germline V gene. The trim removed 2 bases at V and 7 bases at J, leaving 13 bases unmatched. This CDR3 reads CAISETSGTRAWEQYF. In DNA, the CDR3 is TGTGCCATCAGTGAGACTTCCGGGACTAGAGCATGGGAGCAGTACTTC.

The chain carries TRBV19 and TRBJ2-7, with 7 bases matching TRBD1. Germline-derived CDR1 and CDR2 are LNHDA and SQIVND (reference sequence). The CDR3 consists of 16 residues. The J segment lost 2 bases and the V segment lost 3 bases, leaving 10 bases of the junction unmatched. CDR3 sequence: CASSIAFRDRPYEQYF. DNA of the CDR3: TGTGCCAGTAGTATCGCCTTCAGGGACAGACCCTACGAGCAGTACTTC.

The chain employs TRBV6-6 and TRBJ2-7; TRBD2 is a possible D gene (6 bases). Germline V CDR1 and CDR2: MNHNY, SVGAGI (reference sequence). This CDR3 has 13 residues. V lost 6 bases to trimming and J lost 5 bases, with 14 bases between them. In DNA, the CDR3 is TGTGCCAGCAGGGAGGGTCAAATTAACGAGCAGTACTTC. The encoded protein is CASREGQINEQYF.

This clone came up a few times. V and J are TRBV7-6 and TRBJ2-2; D is undetermined. Looked up from germline, CDR1 is SGHVS and CDR2 is FNYEAQ. The V end was cut by 0 bases, the J end by 1 base, with 9 bases between. This CDR3 has 16 residues. CDR3 amino acids: CASSLAVAVNTGELFF. The CDR3 DNA reads as TGTGCCAGCAGCTTAGCAGTGGCCGTGAACACCGGGGAGCTGTTTTTT.

This chain connects TRBV27 to TRBJ2-5; TRBD2 agrees at 13 bases. With V trimmed by 9 bases and J by 1 base, 14 bases remained unmatched. CDR3 length: 18 residues. The germline V gene has CDR1 MNHEY and CDR2 SMNVEV (reference sequence). For the CDR3, the DNA is TGTGCCAGATGGCTCGCAGGACTAGCGGGAGTCGGCCAAGAGACCCAGTACTTC. Translating gives CARWLAGLAGVGQETQYF.

This chain uses TRBV4-2 with TRBJ1-5; D gene unclear. CDR1 is LGHNA, CDR2 YNFKEQ, per germline. The CDR3 contains 14 residues. V shed 0 bases and J shed 5 bases, with 8 bases lying between them. The CDR3 protein is CASSQEVGYQPQHF. The CDR3, as DNA: TGTGCCAGCAGCCAAGAAGTGGGCTATCAGCCCCAGCATTTT.

This chain joins TRBV28 and TRBJ1-2; 11 bases are shared with TRBD1. V dropped 6 bases and J dropped 7; count of bases not matched to a gene: 16. The CDR3 consists of 17 residues. CDR1 MDHEN and CDR2 SYDVKM come from the germline V gene. The DNA for the CDR3 is TGTGCCAGCAGAATACCACCGGGACAGGGGGTCTTGGGTGGCTACACCTTC. It codes for CASRIPPGQGVLGGYTF.

The rearrangement joins TRBV24-1 to TRBJ1-4; D is ambiguous. Germline-derived CDR1 and CDR2 are KGHDR and SFDVKD. V lost 3 bases, J lost 13 bases, and 14 bases lay in between. The length of the CDR3 is 13 residues. The CDR3: CATSDPPGGRLFF. CDR3 DNA sequence: TGTGCCACCAGTGATCCGCCCGGAGGTCGACTGTTTTTT.